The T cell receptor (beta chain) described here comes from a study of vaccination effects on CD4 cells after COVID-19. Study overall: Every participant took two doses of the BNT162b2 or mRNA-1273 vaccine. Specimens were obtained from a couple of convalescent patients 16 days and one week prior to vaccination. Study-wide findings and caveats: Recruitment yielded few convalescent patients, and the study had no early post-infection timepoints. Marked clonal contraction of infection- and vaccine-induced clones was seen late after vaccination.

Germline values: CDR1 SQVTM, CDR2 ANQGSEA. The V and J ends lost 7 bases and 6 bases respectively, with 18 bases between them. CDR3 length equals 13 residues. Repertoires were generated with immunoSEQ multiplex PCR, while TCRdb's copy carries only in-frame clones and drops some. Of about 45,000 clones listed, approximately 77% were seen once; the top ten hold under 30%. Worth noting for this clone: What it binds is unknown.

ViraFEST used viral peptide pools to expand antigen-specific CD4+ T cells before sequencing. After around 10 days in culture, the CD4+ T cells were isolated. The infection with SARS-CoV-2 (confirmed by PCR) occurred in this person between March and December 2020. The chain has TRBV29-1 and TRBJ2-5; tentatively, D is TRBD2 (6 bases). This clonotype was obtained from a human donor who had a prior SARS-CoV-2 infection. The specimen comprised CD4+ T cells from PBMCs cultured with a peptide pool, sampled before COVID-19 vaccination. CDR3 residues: CSAVAGSKKTQYF. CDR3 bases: TGCAGCGCCGTGGCGGGGAGCAAAAAGACCCAGTACTTC.